One sample yielded the 4 T cell receptor beta chains listed below, sequenced in a study of cytomegalovirus exposure and HLA in healthy donors. This table comes from immunoSEQ multiplex PCR, and its TCRdb copy is limited to in-frame clones, with some not included. The repertoire includes around 400,000 clones, 80% to 90% of them detected once, and roughly 0.82% sits in the top ten. Material: PBMCs. The receptors were sampled from a woman younger than 35 in good health and CMV-seronegative.

The chain employs TRBV13 and TRBJ2-3; D possibly corresponds to TRBD2 (6 bases). V lost 2 bases and J 5 bases, leaving 20 bases between the germline ends. The germline V gene encodes CDR1 PRHDT and CDR2 FYEKMQ (reference sequence). The CDR3 spans 17 residues. CDR3 sequence reads: CASSLNVAGPLGDTQYF. The DNA of the CDR3 is TGTGCCAGCAGCTTAAATGTTGCGGGGCCCCTAGGAGATACGCAGTATTTT.

The CDR3 is CASSYGTGVTEQFF. In DNA, the CDR3 is TGTGCCAGCAGTTACGGGACGGGAGTGACTGAGCAGTTCTTC. V and J are TRBV6-5 and TRBJ2-1, with TRBD2 as a possible D gene (6 bases). Trimming removed 2 bases at V and 9 bases at J, with 14 bases between. CDR3 length equals 14 residues. Looked up from germline, CDR1 is MNHEY and CDR2 is SVGAGI.

This chain links TRBV27 with TRBJ2-3, with 10 bases matching TRBD2. This CDR3 is built from 17 residues. Germline-derived CDR1 and CDR2 are MNHEY and SMNVEV (reference sequence). V was pared by 3 bases and J by 1 base, with 7 bases of the junction left unmatched. CDR3 protein: CASSFLAGERGTDTQYF. CDR3 DNA sequence: TGTGCCAGCAGTTTCCTAGCGGGAGAACGCGGCACAGATACGCAGTATTTT.

This chain links TRBV6-1 with TRBJ2-1; tentative D call: TRBD2 (6 bases). This CDR3 region has 15 residues. The germline gives CDR1 MNHNS, CDR2 SASEGT. Trimming stripped 6 bases from V and 3 bases from J, with 15 bases between. CDR3 coding DNA: TGTGCCAGCAGCCCGGAGGGTAGTGGCTACAATGAGCAGTTCTTC. It encodes CASSPEGSGYNEQFF.